This TCR beta chain is from a study of T cell repertoires in cytomegalovirus infection. Study-wide results and caveats: The response measured ex vivo was dominated by TCR beta clonotypes (HLA-C-restricted and CMV-specific). Cumulative frequency (of public TCR beta family members) identified carriers of CMV plus the relevant HLA.

This clonotype was counted only a few times. The target antigen is unknown. TCRdb reprocessed the reads with MiXCR, giving one entry per CDR3 protein. This sample has nearly 700,000 distinct CDR3 sequences, with 30% to 35% found just once. The V and J ends lost 6 bases and 0 bases, in that order; junction bases with no gene match: 14. There are 18 residues in the CDR3. CDR1 is ENHRY and CDR2 is SYGVKD in the germline V gene. V and J are TRBV10-3 and TRBJ2-1; 7 positions match TRBD1. Sample: cultured PBMCs, taken from culture after CMV antigen stimulation. The source of this sequence is a human donor in good health (CMV status not recorded). Some clones in this sample may be carry-over from other donors' samples. This CDR3 is CAISLEPGQPSSYNEQFF. DNA for the CDR3: TGTGCCATCAGCCTTGAGCCGGGACAGCCAAGCTCCTACAATGAGCAGTTCTTC.